The source of this T cell receptor beta chain is a study of T cells after posttransplantation cyclophosphamide. General study findings and limits: Recipient CMV seropositivity and CMV reactivation strongly tracked TRB clonality. Later blood repertoires were often dominated by clones from the donor CD8+ memory compartment. Skin or GI-infiltrating T cells shared few TRB sequences with blood.

Measured with immunoSEQ multiplex PCR; TCRdb has only the in-frame clones, and not every one. In total the sample includes 40,000 to 55,000 clones, none of them seen once. This clone was detected many times. Its antigen is currently unknown. The related graft donor's blood sample was taken on the day of bone marrow donation. Specimen: PBMCs. The clonotype was recovered from a middle-aged man in good health, CMV-negative, and a related stem cell transplant donor.

The CDR3 here is CASSSSGRAPYNEQFF. The CDR3 coding sequence is TGTGCCAGCAGTAGTAGCGGGAGGGCCCCCTACAATGAGCAGTTCTTC. The chain is built from TRBV28 and TRBJ2-1, with TRBD2 matching 11 bases. V gave up 5 bases and J gave up 2 bases; unmatched junction bases: 5. The CDR3 consists of 16 residues. CDR1 and CDR2 (germline): MDHEN, SYDVKM.